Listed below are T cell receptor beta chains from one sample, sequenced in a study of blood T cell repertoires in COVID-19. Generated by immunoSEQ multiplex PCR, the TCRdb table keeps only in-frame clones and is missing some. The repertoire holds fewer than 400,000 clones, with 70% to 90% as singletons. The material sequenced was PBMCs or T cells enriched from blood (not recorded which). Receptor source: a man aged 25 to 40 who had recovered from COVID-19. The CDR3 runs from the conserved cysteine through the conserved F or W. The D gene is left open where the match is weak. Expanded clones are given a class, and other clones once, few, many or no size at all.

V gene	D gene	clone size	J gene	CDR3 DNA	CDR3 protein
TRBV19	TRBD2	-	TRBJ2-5	TGTGCCAGTAGTATTCGCACCGGGACTAGCGGCCAAGAGACCCAGTACTTC	CASSIRTGTSGQETQYF
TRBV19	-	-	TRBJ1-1	TGTGCATCCGGAGGGAACACTGAAGCTTTCTTT	CASGGNTEAFF
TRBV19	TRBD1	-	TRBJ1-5	TGTGCCAGTAATTCTCGGGGACAGGGGGATCAGCCCCAGCATTTT	CASNSRGQGDQPQHF
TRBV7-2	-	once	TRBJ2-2	TGTGCCAGCAGCCTGAACACCGGGGAGCTGTTTTTT	CASSLNTGELFF
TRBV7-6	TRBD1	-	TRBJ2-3	TGTGCCAGCAGCCGACAGGGGAAGGATACGCAGTATTTT	CASSRQGKDTQYF
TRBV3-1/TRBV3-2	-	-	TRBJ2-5	TGTGCCAGCAGCCAAGATTATGCAGGAGGGACCCAGTACTTC	CASSQDYAGGTQYF
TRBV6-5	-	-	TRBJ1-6	TGTGCCAGCACTACCCCCCCGTCACCCCTCCACTTT	CASTTPPSPLHF
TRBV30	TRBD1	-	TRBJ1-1	TGTGCCTGGAGGATCAACAGGGGGGGAGAAACTGAAGCTTTCTTT	CAWRINRGGETEAFF
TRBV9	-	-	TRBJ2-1	TGTGCCAGCAGCGTATTTCGGGGCAATGAGCAGTTCTTC	CASSVFRGNEQFF
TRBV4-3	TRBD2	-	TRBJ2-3	TGCGCCAGCAGCCCTCGACTAGCGCCTTACACAGATACGCAGTATTTT	CASSPRLAPYTDTQYF
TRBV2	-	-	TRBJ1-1	TGTGCCAGCACTACAGGGATGGGCACTGAAGCTTTCTTT	CASTTGMGTEAFF
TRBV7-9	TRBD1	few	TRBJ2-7	TGTGCCAGCAGCTTAGCGTTGGGGGTAGACGCAGGGGGAAGCGAGCAGTACTTC	CASSLALGVDAGGSEQYF
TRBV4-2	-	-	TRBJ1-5	TGTGCCAGCAGCCAAGAAGTCAGGGTAGGACAGCCCCAGCATTTT	CASSQEVRVGQPQHF
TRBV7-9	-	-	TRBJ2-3	TGTGCCAGCAGCTATCCGGGGGGCACAGATACGCAGTATTTT	CASSYPGGTDTQYF
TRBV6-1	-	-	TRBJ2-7	TGTGCCAGCAGTGAATCAGGGTTCGAGCAGTACTTC	CASSESGFEQYF
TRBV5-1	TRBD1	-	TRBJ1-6	TGCGCCAGCAGCTCTACAGGGGGCGCTTCACCCCTCCACTTT	CASSSTGGASPLHF
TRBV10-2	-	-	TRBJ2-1	TGCGCCAGCAGGGCCGGGGGGCTAGTCTCCTACAATGAGCAGTTCTTC	CASRAGGLVSYNEQFF
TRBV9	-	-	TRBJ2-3	TGTGCCAGCAGCCCCCGGGGAGACACAGATACGCAGTATTTT	CASSPRGDTDTQYF
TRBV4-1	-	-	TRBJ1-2	TGCGCCAGCAGCCAAGACACGAGCTATGGCTACACCTTC	CASSQDTSYGYTF
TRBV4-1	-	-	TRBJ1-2	TGCGCCAGCAGCCATCAAGGCGGGGTCGGGCGTGTAGGGGGCTACACCTTC	CASSHQGGVGRVGGYTF
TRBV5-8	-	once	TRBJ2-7	TGTGCCAGCAGCCCCGGTCGGGGGACGGTAGCCTACGAGCAGTACTTC	CASSPGRGTVAYEQYF
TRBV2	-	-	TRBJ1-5	TGTGCCAGCAGCACAGATAGCAATCAGCCCCAGCATTTT	CASSTDSNQPQHF
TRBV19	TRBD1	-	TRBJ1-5	TGTGCCAGTACCCCCGACAGGGGAATAGGGCAGCCCCAGCATTTT	CASTPDRGIGQPQHF
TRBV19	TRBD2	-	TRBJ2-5	TGTGCCAGTAGCCACGGGACTAGCGGGGGTCAAGAGACCCAGTACTTC	CASSHGTSGGQETQYF
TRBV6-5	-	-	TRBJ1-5	TGTGCCAGAAAACAGGGAGATCAGCCCCAGCATTTT	CARKQGDQPQHF
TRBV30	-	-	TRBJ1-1	TGTGCCTGGAGTGTTTTTAGCGAAGCTTTCTTT	CAWSVFSEAFF
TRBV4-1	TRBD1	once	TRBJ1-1	TGCGCCAGCAGCCGAAGCTCGGGACAGCTGAACACTGAAGCTTTCTTT	CASSRSSGQLNTEAFF
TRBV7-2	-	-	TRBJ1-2	TGTGCCAGCAGCTTACGGGAGAACTATGGCTACACCTTC	CASSLRENYGYTF
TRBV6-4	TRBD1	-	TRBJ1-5	TGTGCCAGCAGCCCCGGGACAGGGGGCAATCAGCCCCAGCATTTT	CASSPGTGGNQPQHF
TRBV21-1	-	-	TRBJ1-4	TGTGCCAGCAGACCCCCCGTTCTAGATACAACTAATGAAAAACTGTTTTTT	CASRPPVLDTTNEKLFF
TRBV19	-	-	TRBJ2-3	TGTGCCAGTAGTGTAACAGATTCTAGCACAGATACGCAGTATTTT	CASSVTDSSTDTQYF
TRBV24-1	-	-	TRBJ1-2	TGTGCCACCAGTGATCCGACTGGCTATGGCTACACCTTC	CATSDPTGYGYTF
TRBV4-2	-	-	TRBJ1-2	TGTGCCAGCAGCCAGGACAGAGGCTATGGCTACACCTTC	CASSQDRGYGYTF
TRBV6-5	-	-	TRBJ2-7	TGTGCCAGCCGAACGGACATGGGCTCCTACGAGCAGTACTTC	CASRTDMGSYEQYF
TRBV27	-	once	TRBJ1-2	TGTGCCAGCAGTTTACGGGGGGTGGATGGCTACACCTTC	CASSLRGVDGYTF
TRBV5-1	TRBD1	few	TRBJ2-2	TGCGCCAGCAGCTTCGCGGGGACAGGGTACACCGGGGAGCTGTTTTTT	CASSFAGTGYTGELFF
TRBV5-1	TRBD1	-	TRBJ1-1	TGCGCCAGCAGCCTGGGACAGGGTTTCACTGAAGCTTTCTTT	CASSLGQGFTEAFF
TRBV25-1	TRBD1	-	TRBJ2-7	TGTGCCAGCAGTTCCGGGACAGTGTACGAGCAGTACTTC	CASSSGTVYEQYF
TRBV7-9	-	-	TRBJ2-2	TGTGCCAGCAGCTTAGCTAGCGGGAACACCGGGGAGCTGTTTTTT	CASSLASGNTGELFF
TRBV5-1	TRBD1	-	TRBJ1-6	TGCGCCAGCAGCCTCCTCCCGACAGGGCTGGACTCACCCCTCCACTTT	CASSLLPTGLDSPLHF
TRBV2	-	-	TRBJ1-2	TGTGCCAGCACCTTTTCCGACGGAGACTATGGCTACACCTTC	CASTFSDGDYGYTF
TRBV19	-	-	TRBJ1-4	TGTGCCAGTAGTATTCAGGACAGCCTCAATGAAAAACTGTTTTTT	CASSIQDSLNEKLFF
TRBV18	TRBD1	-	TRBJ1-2	TGTGCCAGCTCACCCGGGACAGGGGGTTATGGCTACACCTTC	CASSPGTGGYGYTF
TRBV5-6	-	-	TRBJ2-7	TGTGCCAGCAGCCCAGGACCAGGACAGAACTACGAGCAGTACTTC	CASSPGPGQNYEQYF
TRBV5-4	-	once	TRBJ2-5	TGTGCCAGCAGCTTGCTCTGGGGAGGATTAGAGACCCAGTACTTC	CASSLLWGGLETQYF
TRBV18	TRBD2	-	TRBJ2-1	TGTGCCAGCTCACCACGGCTAGCGGGGGCCAGCTACAATGAGCAGTTCTTC	CASSPRLAGASYNEQFF
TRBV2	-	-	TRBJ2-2	TGTGCCAGCAGTGCCGCCAGGGCTAACACCGGGGAGCTGTTTTTT	CASSAARANTGELFF
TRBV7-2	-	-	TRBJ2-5	TGTGCCAGCAGCTTCGGGCGGGAAGAGACCCAGTACTTC	CASSFGREETQYF
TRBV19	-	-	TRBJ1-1	TGTGCCAGTAGTATCCAGGGGTCCATGAACACTGAAGCTTTCTTT	CASSIQGSMNTEAFF